The T cell receptor beta chain under discussion was sequenced for a study of T cell repertoires in aging, cancer and after chemotherapy. On the study more broadly: Patients with glioblastoma brain tumors were sampled before and after temozolomide-based therapy. General study points: In each cancer cohort, median generation probability increased across chemotherapy, suggesting thymic output rebounded.

Multiplex touch-down PCR with TRB-A/B primers amplified rearranged V-D-J TRB sequences. TCRdb fed the multiplex PCR reads into MiXCR, producing one record per CDR3 protein. There are around 4,000 distinct CDR3 sequences in the sample; around 38% occur only once, and 50% to 70% lies in the top ten. Trimming pared 1 base from V and 0 bases from J, leaving 25 bases between. CDR3 length equals 20 residues. The template was genomic DNA from peripheral blood, not RNA. A note on this clonotype: The target antigen is unknown.

The TCR was taken from a human donor with a solid tumor. The specimen sequenced was blood. This chain links TRBV12-3 or TRBV12-4 with TRBJ2-7; a weak D match, TRBD2 (6 bases). This CDR3 reads CASSLGVAKAGRDPSYEQYF. The CDR3 region has the DNA TGTGCCAGCAGTTTAGGTGTGGCTAAGGCGGGAAGGGACCCCTCCTACGAGCAGTACTTC.